Sequencing of this T cell receptor beta chain was carried out in a study of T cells after yellow fever vaccination. Background on the study: Any fraction with a low cell number was prepared using SMART-Seq v4 Ultra Low Input.

As TCR cDNA was made by 5'RACE template switching, a universal primer site and UMIs were added. TCRdb analysed the 5' RACE reads with MiXCR anew, one entry per CDR3 protein. The table lists approximately 120,000 distinct CDR3 sequences, under 8.5% of them singletons, with 2.5% in the top ten. Regarding the study as a whole: The secondary response showed a weaker magnitude and a faster peak, day 5 versus 15. Among all clonotypes, a small share was observed in both CD4 and CD8 compartments.

Germline CDR1 reads SNHLY; CDR2 reads FYNNEI. This CDR3 is 14 amino acids long. Trimming removed 8 bases from V and 3 bases from J; junction bases left unmatched: 7. There are many counts of this clonotype. What it binds is unknown. The rearrangement joins TRBV2 to TRBJ2-5; TRBD2 agrees at 9 bases. This clonotype originated in a young man who received the YFV17D yellow fever vaccine. Material: CD4+ T cells sorted from PBMCs, obtained approximately 11 days after the first yellow fever vaccination. The CDR3 spells CASGSGGIEETQYF. In DNA form, the CDR3 reads TGTGCCAGCGGTAGCGGGGGCATTGAAGAGACCCAGTACTTC.